This T cell receptor (beta chain) was recovered during a study of blood T cell repertoires in COVID-19 (dated by TCRdb to 2020 to 2022). Study-wide context: Collaborator samples came from the United States, Italy and Spain and covered acute and convalescent phases of COVID-19. The material from the prospective study consisted of cDNA or gDNA derived from T cells, B-cell-depleted T cells, or PBMCs. Subjects who had been exposed to COVID-19, were actively infected with it, or had recovered from it provided the deeply sampled blood TCRbeta repertoires that made up the dataset. The repertoires were released in a freely available public database meant as a resource for research on the immune response to SARS-CoV-2. The samples were drawn from two sources: the first 160 participants of the ongoing ImmuneRACE study, and 950 to 1,500 subjects contributed by 6 global collaborators. The sample metadata nearly always contained a de-identified subject ID, COVID-19 status, age in years and sex. Where available, HLA class I and class II types were taken from metadata supplied by the sample provider and were not determined by assay-based typing.

General findings and caveats noted by the study authors: How much clinical and demographic metadata was included differed by source and by participant, and the metadata was provided uncurated.

Participants in the prospective study were enrolled through a virtual design, were aged 18 to 89 years, and lived in some 24 United States geographic areas. In the prospective study, participants were assigned to cohorts based on the clinical history participants reported in a screening survey and a study questionnaire. Recovered participants in ImmuneRACE Cohort 3 were defined by two consecutive negative NP/OP PCR tests, clearance by a healthcare professional, or resolution of symptoms. In the prospective study, whole blood, serum and a nasopharyngeal or oropharyngeal swab were collected from each participant by mobile phlebotomists. Additional blood draws and questionnaires over an approximately two-month period could optionally be provided by prospective study participants. Prospective study blood samples were shipped either frozen or at room temperature before DNA extraction. TCRbeta CDR3 regions were amplified from genomic DNA by means of the immunoSEQ Assay, a bias-controlled multiplex PCR. For the original study's pipeline: The number of nucleated cells in each sample was estimated from the amplification of reference gene primers within the assay. To quantify the absolute abundance of each unique TCRbeta CDR3 rearrangement, sequence reads were collapsed and filtered. For each sample, productive Simpson clonality was calculated by taking the square root of Simpson's diversity index across productive rearrangements. What TCRdb holds here is the immuneACCESS table cut down to in-frame rearrangements. Part of the clones is not present; checked against another copy, under half of the missing clones reflect an unresolved V gene, and the others are unexplained. That table is the source of V, J and clone size, and D and trimming were worked out from the DNA. A total of a few hundred thousand clones appear in this sample, roughly 87% of them only once. 0.6% of the sample comes from the top ten.

With regard to this clone: The clone's antigen remains unknown. Base quality data are lacking; no much larger clone is found one base away.

This receptor was obtained from a man younger than 35 who had recovered from COVID-19. Specimen: PBMCs or T cells enriched from blood (not recorded which).

The nucleotides are TGTGCCAGCAGCGTAGGTAATCTACAAGAGACCCAGTACTTC. This is translated as CASSVGNLQETQYF. The chain couples TRBV9 to TRBJ2-5; no D gene is confidently identified. The cysteine opens and the phenylalanine closes a CDR3 of 14 amino acids. The DNA shown is the 42-base CDR3, in frame from base 1. The germline V gene yields SGDLS for CDR1 and YYNGEE for CDR2. V is cut by 0 bases and J by 2 bases, and the space between the germline ends is 8 bases.